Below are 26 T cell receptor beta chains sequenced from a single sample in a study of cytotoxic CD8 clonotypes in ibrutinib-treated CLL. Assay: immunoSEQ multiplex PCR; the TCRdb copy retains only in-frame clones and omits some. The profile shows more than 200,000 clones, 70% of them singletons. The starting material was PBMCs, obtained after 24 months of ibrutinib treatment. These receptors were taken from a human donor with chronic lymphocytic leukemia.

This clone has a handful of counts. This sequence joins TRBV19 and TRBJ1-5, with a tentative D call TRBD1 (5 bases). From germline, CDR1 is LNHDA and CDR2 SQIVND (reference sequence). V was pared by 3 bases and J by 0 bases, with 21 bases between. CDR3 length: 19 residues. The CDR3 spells CASSIFGDRTSYSNQPQHF. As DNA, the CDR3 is TGTGCCAGTAGTATCTTCGGTGACAGAACTTCCTATAGCAATCAGCCCCAGCATTTT.

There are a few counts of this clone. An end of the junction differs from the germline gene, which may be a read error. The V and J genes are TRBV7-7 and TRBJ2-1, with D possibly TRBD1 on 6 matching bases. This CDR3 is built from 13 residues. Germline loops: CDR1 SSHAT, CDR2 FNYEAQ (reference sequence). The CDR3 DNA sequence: TGTGCTAGCAGCCGTAGGGGGTCTCATGAGCAGTTCTTC. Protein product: CASSRRGSHEQFF.

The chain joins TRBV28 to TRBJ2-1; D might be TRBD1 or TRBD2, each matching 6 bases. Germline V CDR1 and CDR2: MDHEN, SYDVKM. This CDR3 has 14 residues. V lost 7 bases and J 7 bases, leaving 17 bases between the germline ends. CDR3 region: CASTPRGGINEQFF. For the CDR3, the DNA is TGTGCCAGCACCCCCAGGGGCGGGATTAATGAGCAGTTCTTC. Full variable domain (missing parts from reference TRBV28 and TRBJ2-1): DVKVTQSSRYLVKRTGEKVFLECVQDMDHENMFWYRQDPGLGLRLIYFSYDVKMKEKGDIPEGYSVSREKKERFSLILESASTNQTSMYLCASTPRGGINEQFFGPGTRLTVL.

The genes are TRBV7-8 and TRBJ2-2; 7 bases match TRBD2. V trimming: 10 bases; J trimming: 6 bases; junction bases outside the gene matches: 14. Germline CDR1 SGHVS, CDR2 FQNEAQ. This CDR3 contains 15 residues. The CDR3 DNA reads TGTGCCAACAAGAGGGAGGGAGGGGTTCCCGGGGAGCTGTTTTTT. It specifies CANKREGGVPGELFF. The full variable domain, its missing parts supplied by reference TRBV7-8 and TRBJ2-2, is GAGVSQSPRYKVAKRGQDVALRCDPISGHVSLFWYQQALGQGPEFLTYFQNEAQLDKSGLPSDRFFAERPEGSVSTLKIQRTQQEDSAVYLCANKREGGVPGELFFGEGSRLTVL.

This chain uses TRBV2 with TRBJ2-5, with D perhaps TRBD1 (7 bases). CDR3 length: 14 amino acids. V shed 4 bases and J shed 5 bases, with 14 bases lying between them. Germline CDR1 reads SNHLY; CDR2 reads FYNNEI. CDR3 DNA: TGTGCCAGCAGTGGACAGGGAGGAGCGGAGACCCAGTACTTC. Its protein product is CASSGQGGAETQYF.

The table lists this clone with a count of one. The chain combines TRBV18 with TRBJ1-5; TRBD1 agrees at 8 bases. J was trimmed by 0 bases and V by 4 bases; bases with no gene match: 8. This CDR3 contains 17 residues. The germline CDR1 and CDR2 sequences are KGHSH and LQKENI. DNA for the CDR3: TGTGCCAGCTCACGGGACAGGCGGGCCCTTAGCAATCAGCCCCAGCATTTT. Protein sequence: CASSRDRRALSNQPQHF.

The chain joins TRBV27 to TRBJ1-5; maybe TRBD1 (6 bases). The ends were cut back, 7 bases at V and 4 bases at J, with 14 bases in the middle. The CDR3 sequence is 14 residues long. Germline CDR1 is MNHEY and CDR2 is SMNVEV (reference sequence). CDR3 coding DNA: TGTGCCAGCAAGCTTCTAACAGGGAATCAGCCCCAGCATTTT. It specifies CASKLLTGNQPQHF.

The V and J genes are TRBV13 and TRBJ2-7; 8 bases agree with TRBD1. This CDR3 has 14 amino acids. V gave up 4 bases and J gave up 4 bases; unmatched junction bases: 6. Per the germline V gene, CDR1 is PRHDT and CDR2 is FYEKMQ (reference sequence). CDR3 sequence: CASSSPDRAYEQYF. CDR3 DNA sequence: TGTGCCAGCAGCTCACCGGACAGGGCTTACGAGCAGTACTTC.

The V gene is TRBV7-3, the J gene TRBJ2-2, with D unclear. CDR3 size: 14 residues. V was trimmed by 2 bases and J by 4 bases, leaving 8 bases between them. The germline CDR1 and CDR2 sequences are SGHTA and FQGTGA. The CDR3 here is CASSLGIGTGELFF. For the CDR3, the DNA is TGTGCCAGCAGCTTAGGGATCGGCACCGGGGAGCTGTTTTTT. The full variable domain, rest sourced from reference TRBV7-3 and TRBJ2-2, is GAGVSQTPSNKVTEKGKYVELRCDPISGHTALYWYRQSLGQGPEFLIYFQGTGAADDSGLPNDRFFAVRPEGSVSTLKIQRTERGDSAVYLCASSLGIGTGELFFGEGSRLTVL.

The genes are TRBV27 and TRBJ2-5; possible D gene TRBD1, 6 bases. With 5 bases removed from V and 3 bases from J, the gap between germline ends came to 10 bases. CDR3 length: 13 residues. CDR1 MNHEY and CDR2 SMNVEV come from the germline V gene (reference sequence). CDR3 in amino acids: CASSMGHKETQYF. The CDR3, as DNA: TGTGCCAGCAGTATGGGACACAAAGAGACCCAGTACTTC.

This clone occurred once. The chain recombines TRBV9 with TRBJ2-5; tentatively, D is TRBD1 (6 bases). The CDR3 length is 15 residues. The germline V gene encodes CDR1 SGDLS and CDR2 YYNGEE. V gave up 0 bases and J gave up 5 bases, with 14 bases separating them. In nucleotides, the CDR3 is TGTGCCAGCAGCGTAGGGACAGAGCTAAGGGAGACCCAGTACTTC. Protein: CASSVGTELRETQYF.

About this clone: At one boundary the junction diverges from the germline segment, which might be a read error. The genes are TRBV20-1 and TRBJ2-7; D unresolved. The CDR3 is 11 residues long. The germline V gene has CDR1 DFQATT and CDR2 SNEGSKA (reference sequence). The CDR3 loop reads CSARDLKWANF. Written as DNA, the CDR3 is TGCAGTGCTAGAGATCTCAAGTGGGCGAACTTC.

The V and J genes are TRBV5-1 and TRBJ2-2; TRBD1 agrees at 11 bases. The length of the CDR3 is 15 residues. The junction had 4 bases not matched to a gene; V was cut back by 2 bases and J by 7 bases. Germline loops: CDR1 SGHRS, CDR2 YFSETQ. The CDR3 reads CASSLGQGAGGELFF. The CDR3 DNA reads TGCGCCAGCAGCTTAGGACAGGGGGCAGGCGGGGAGCTGTTTTTT.

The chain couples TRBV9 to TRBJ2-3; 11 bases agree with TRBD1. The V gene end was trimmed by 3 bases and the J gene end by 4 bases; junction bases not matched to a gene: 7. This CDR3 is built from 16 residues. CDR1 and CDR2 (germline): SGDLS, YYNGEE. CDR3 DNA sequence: TGTGCCAGCAGCGCTTTGGGACAGGGGGGGCCAGATACGCAGTATTTT. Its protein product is CASSALGQGGPDTQYF.

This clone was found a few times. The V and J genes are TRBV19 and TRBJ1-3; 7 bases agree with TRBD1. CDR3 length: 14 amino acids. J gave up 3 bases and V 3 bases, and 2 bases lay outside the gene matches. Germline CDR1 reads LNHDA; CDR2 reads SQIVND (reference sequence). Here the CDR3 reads CASSMWDSGNTIYF. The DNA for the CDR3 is TGTGCCAGTAGTATGTGGGACAGTGGAAACACCATATATTTT. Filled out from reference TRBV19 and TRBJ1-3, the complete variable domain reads DGGITQSPKYLFRKEGQNVTLSCEQNLNHDAMYWYRQDPGQGLRLIYYSQIVNDFQKGDIAEGYSVSREKKESFPLTVTSAQKNPTAFYLCASSMWDSGNTIYFGEGSWLTVV.

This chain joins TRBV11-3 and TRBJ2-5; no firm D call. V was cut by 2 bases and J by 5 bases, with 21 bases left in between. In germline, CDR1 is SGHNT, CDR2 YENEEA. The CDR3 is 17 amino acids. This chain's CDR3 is CASSLPLDPDPFETQYF. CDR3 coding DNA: TGTGCCAGCAGCTTACCTCTCGACCCTGATCCCTTTGAGACCCAGTACTTC.

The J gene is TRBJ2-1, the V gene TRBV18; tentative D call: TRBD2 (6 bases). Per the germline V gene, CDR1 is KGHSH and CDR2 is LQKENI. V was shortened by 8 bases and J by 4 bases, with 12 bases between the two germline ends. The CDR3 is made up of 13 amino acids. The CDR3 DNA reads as TGTGCCAGCACGGAGGACTATTACAATGAGCAGTTCTTC. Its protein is CASTEDYYNEQFF.

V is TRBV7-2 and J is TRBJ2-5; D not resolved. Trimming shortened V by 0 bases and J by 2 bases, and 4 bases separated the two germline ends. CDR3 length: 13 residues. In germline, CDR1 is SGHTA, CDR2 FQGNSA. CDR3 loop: CASSLAQQETQYF. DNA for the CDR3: TGTGCCAGCAGCTTAGCGCAGCAAGAGACCCAGTACTTC.

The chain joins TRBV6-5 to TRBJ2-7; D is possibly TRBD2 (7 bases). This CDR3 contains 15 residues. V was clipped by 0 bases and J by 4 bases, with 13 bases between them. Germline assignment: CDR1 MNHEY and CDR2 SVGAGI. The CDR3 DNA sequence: TGTGCCAGCAGTTACTCGTTTGAGGGGGGGTACGAGCAGTACTTC. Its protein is CASSYSFEGGYEQYF.

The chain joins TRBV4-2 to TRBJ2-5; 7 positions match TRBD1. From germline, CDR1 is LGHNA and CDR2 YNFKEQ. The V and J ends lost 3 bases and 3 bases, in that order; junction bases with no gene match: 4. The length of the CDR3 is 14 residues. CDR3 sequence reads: CASSHPQGEETQYF. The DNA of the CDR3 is TGTGCCAGCAGCCACCCTCAGGGGGAAGAGACCCAGTACTTC.

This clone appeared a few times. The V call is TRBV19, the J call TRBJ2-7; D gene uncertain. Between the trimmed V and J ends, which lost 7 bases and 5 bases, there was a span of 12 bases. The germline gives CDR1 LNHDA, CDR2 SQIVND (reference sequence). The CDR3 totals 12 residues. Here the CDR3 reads CASKDGVDEQYF. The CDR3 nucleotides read TGTGCCAGTAAGGATGGTGTGGACGAGCAGTACTTC.

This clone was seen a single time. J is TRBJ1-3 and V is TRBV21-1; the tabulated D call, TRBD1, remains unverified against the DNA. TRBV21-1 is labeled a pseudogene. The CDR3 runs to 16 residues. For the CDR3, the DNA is TGTGCCAGCAGCATATTGGGACAGAACTCTGGAAACACCATATATTTT. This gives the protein CASSILGQNSGNTIYF.

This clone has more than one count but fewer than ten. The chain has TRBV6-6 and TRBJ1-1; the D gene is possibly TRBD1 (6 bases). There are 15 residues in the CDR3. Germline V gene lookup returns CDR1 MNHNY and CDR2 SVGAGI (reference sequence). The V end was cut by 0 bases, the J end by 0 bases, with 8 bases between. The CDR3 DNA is TGTGCCAGCAGTTACTCTCGGACAGTGAACACTGAAGCTTTCTTT. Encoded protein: CASSYSRTVNTEAFF.

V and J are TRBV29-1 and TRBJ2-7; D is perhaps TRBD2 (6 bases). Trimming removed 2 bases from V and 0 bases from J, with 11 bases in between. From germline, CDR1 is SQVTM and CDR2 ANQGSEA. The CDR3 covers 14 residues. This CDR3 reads CSVETGRSSYEQYF. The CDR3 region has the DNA TGCAGCGTTGAAACTGGGAGGAGCTCCTACGAGCAGTACTTC.

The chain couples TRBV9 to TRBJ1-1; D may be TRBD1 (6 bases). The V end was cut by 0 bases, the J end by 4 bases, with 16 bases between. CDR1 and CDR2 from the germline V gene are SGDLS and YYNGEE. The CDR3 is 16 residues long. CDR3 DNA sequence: TGTGCCAGCAGCGTAGGGGGGACCGCAGGGGCCACTGAAGCTTTCTTT. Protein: CASSVGGTAGATEAFF.

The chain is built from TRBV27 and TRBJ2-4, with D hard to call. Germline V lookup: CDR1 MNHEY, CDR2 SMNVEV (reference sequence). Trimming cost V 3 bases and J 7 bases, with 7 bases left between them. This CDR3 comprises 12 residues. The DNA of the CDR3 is TGTGCCAGCAGTTTCAACGGGAACATTCAGTACTTC. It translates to CASSFNGNIQYF.